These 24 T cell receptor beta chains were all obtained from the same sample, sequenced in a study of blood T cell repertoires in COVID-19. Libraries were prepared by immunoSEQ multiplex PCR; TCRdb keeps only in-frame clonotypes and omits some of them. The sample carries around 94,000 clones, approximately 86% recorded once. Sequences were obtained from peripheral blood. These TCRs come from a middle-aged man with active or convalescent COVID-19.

CDR3 amino acids: CASALTTGSDSPLHF. Written as DNA, the CDR3 is TGTGCCAGCGCTTTAACGACAGGGTCGGATTCACCCCTCCACTTT. The V and J genes are TRBV2 and TRBJ1-6; the match to TRBD1 covers 7 bases. The CDR3 runs to 15 residues. Germline-derived CDR1 and CDR2 are SNHLY and FYNNEI. V was pared by 8 bases and J by 8 bases, with 12 bases of the junction left unmatched.

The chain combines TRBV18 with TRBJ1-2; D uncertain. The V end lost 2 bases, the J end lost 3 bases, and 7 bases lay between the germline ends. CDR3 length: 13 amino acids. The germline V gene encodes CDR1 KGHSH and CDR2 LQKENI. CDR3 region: CASSPNTDYGYTF. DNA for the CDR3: TGTGCCAGCTCACCAAACACAGACTATGGCTACACCTTC. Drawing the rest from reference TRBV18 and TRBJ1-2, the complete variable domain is NAGVMQNPRHLVRRRGQEARLRCSPMKGHSHVYWYRQLPEEGLKFMVYLQKENIIDESGMPKERFSAEFPKEGPSILRIQQVVRGDSAAYFCASSPNTDYGYTFGSGTRLTVV.

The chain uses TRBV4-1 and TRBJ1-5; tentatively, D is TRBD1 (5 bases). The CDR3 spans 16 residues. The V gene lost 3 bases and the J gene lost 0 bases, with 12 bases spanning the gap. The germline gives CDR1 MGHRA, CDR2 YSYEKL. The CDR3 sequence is CASSQDRQYSNQPQHF. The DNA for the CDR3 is TGCGCCAGCAGCCAGGATAGACAGTATAGCAATCAGCCCCAGCATTTT.

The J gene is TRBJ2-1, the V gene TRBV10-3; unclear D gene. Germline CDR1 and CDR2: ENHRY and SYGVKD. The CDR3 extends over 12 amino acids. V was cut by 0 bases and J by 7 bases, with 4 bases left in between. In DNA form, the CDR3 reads TGTGCCATCAGTGAGTCGAGGAATGAGCAGTTCTTC. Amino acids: CAISESRNEQFF.

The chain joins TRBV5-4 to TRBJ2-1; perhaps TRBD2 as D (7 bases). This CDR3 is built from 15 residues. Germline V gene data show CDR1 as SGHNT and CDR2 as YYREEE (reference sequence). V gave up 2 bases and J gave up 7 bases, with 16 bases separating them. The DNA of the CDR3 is TGTGCCAGCAGCTTAGGCGGGGGCGGTAGGAATGAGCAGTTCTTC. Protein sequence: CASSLGGGGRNEQFF.

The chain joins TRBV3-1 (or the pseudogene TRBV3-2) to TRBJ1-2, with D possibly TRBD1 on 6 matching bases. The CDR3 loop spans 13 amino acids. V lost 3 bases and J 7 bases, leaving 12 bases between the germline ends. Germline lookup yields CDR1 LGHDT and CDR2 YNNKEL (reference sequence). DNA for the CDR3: TGTGCCAGCAGCCAGGGGGCACAGGCTGGCTACACCTTC. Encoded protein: CASSQGAQAGYTF.

In nucleotides, the CDR3 is TGTGCCAGCAGTGGGGGGTACGTCAAAAACATTCAGTACTTC. Translating gives CASSGGYVKNIQYF. This chain connects TRBV28 to TRBJ2-4; TRBD2 might be the D (6 bases). CDR3 length: 14 residues. Germline V gene data show CDR1 as MDHEN and CDR2 as SYDVKM. Trimming removed 5 bases at V and 3 bases at J, with 11 bases between.

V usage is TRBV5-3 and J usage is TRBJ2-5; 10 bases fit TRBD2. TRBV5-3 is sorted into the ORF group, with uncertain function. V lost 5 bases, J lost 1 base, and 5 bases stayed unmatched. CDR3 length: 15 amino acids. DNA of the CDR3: TGTGCCAGAAGGTGGGTAGCGGGGGGCCAAGAGACCCAGTACTTC. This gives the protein CARRWVAGGQETQYF.

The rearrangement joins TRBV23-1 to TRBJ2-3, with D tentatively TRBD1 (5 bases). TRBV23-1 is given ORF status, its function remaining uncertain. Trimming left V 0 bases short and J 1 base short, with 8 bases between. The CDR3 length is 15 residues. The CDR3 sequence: CASSQSQGGTDTQYF. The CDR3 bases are TGCGCCAGCAGTCAATCGCAGGGTGGCACAGATACGCAGTATTTT.

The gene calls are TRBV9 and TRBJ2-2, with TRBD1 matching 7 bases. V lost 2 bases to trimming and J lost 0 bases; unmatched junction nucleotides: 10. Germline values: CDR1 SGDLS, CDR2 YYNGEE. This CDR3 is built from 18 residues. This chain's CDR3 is CASSVDRILAPNTGELFF. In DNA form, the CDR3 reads TGTGCCAGCAGCGTGGACAGGATACTTGCCCCGAACACCGGGGAGCTGTTTTTT.

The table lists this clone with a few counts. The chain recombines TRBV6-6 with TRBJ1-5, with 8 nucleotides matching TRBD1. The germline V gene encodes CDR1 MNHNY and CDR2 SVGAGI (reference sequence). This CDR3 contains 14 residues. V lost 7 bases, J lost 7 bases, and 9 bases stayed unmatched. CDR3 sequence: CASTKTGENQPQHF. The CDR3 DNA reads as TGTGCCAGCACCAAGACAGGGGAAAACCAGCCCCAGCATTTT.

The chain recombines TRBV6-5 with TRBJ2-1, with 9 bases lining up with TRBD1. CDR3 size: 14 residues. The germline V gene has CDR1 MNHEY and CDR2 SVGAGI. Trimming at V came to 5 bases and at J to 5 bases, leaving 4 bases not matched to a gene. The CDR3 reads CASSPGQGHNEQFF. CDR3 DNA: TGTGCCAGCAGTCCGGGACAGGGCCACAATGAGCAGTTCTTC.

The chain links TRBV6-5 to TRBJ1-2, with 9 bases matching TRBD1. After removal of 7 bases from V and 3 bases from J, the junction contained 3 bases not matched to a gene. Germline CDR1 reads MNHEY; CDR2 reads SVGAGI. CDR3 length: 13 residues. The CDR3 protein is CASIWTGDYGYTF. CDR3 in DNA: TGTGCCAGCATATGGACAGGGGACTATGGCTACACCTTC.

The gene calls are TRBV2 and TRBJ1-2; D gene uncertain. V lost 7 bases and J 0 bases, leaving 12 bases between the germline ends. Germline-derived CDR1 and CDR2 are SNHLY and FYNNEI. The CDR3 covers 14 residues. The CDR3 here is CASTEGSANYGYTF. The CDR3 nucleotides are TGTGCCAGCACCGAGGGTTCAGCTAACTATGGCTACACCTTC.

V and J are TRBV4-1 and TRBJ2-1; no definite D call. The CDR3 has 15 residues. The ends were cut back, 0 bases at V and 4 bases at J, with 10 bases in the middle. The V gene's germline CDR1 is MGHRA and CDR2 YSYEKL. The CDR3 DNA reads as TGCGCCAGCAGCCAAGATCTTGGCCATTACAATGAGCAGTTCTTC. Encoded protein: CASSQDLGHYNEQFF.

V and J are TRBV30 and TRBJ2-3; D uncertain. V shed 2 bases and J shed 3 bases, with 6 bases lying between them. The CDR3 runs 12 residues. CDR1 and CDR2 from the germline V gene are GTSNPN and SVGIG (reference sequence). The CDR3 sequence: CAWSRLTDTQYF. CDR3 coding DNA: TGTGCCTGGAGTCGACTGACAGATACGCAGTATTTT.

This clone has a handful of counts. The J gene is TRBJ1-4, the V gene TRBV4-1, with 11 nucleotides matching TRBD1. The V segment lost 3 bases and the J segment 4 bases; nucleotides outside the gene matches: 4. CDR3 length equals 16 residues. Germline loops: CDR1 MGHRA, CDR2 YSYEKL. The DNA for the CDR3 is TGCGCCAGCAGCCACTATGGGACAGGGGGTAATGAAAAACTGTTTTTT. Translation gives CASSHYGTGGNEKLFF.

The CDR3: CASSSTGQETQYF. The CDR3 DNA sequence: TGTGCCAGCAGTTCAACAGGTCAAGAGACCCAGTACTTC. The chain is built from TRBV12-3 or TRBV12-4 and TRBJ2-5, with a weak D call TRBD1 (5 bases). V was shortened by 4 bases and J by 2 bases, with 8 bases between the two germline ends. This CDR3 contains 13 residues.

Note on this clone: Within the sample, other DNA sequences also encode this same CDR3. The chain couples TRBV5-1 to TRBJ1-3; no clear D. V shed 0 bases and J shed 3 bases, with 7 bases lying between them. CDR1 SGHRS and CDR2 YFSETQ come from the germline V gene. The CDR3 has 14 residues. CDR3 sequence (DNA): TGCGCCAGCAGCTTGGCCGGGATTGGAAACACCATATATTTT. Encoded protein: CASSLAGIGNTIYF.

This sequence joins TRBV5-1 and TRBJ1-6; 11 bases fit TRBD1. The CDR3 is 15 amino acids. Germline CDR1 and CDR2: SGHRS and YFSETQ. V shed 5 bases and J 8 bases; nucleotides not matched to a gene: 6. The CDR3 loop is CASRTGTGGDSPLHF. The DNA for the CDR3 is TGCGCCAGCAGGACCGGGACAGGGGGAGATTCACCCCTCCACTTT. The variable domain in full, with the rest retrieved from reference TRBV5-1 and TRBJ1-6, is KAGVTQTPRYLIKTRGQQVTLSCSPISGHRSVSWYQQTPGQGLQFLFEYFSETQRNKGNFPGRFSGRQFSNSRSEMNVSTLELGDSALYLCASRTGTGGDSPLHFGNGTRLTVT.

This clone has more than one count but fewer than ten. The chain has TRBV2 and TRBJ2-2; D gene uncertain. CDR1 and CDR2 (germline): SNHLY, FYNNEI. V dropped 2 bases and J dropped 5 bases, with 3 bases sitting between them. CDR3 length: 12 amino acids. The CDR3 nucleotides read TGTGCCAGCAGTGAACGGACCGGGGAGCTGTTTTTT. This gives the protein CASSERTGELFF.

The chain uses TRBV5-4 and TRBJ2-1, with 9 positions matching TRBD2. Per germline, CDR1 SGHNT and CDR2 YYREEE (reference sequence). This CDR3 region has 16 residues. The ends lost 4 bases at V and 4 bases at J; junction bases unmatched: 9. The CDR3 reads CASSDPAGGKYNEQFF. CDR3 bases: TGTGCCAGCAGCGACCCAGCGGGGGGAAAGTACAATGAGCAGTTCTTC.

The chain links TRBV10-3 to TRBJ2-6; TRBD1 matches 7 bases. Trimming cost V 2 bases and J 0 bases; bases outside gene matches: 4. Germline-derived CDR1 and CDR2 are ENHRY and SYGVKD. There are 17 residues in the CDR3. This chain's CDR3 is CAISERTGFSGANVLTF. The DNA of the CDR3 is TGTGCCATCAGTGAGAGGACAGGATTCTCTGGGGCCAACGTCCTGACTTTC.

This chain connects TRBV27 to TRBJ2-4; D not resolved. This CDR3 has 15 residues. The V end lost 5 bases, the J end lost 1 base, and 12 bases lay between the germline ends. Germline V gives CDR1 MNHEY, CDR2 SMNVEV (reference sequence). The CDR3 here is CASSPLGGAKNIQYF. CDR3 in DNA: TGTGCCAGCAGTCCCCTTGGCGGCGCCAAAAACATTCAGTACTTC.